This is a list of T cell receptor beta chains from one sample in a study of neurological immune-mediated disorders. TCRdb reprocessed the 5' RACE reads with MiXCR, giving one entry per CDR3 protein. This sample yields around 100,000 distinct CDR3 sequences, of which roughly a tenth are seen a single time; around 3.1% belongs to the top ten. Sequenced sample: PBMCs. These receptors came from a female donor with HTLV-1-associated myelopathy (HAM/TSP). The CDR3 runs from the conserved cysteine through the conserved F or W. The order of the fields is V gene, J gene, CDR3 length, D gene, clone size, CDR3 DNA, CDR3 protein. D genes are given only for firm matches. The listing skips clone size in some rows; elsewhere it reads once, few, many or a size class.

TRBV28	TRBJ2-7	15	NA	many	TGTGCCAGCCCCTCCCGGTGGTCGGTACCCTACGAGCAGTACTTC	CASPSRWSVPYEQYF
TRBV5-1	TRBJ2-2	15	NA	many	TGCGCCAGCAGTTGGACACTCGCGAACACCGGGGAGCTGTTTTTT	CASSWTLANTGELFF
TRBV29-1	TRBJ2-5	16	TRBD2	many	TGCAGCGTTGAAGCGGCTTGGACTAGCGGGGGAGAGACCCAGTACTTC	CSVEAAWTSGGETQYF
TRBV4-2	TRBJ1-2	15	NA	few	TGTGCCAGCAGCCAAGATAGGGTAGGGATGGATGGCTACACCTTC	CASSQDRVGMDGYTF
TRBV7-2	TRBJ2-3	16	NA	medium-sized	TGTGCCAGCAGCTCACCTCAGGGGGGCATCACAGATACGCAGTATTTT	CASSSPQGGITDTQYF
TRBV3-1	TRBJ2-1	15	NA	many	TGTGCCAGCAGCCAAGACAGGATAACCCTATATGAGCAGTTCTTC	CASSQDRITLYEQFF
TRBV5-1	TRBJ2-3	14	NA	many	TGCGCCAGCAGCTTGGAAATCTTAGGCGATACGCAGTATTTT	CASSLEILGDTQYF
TRBV25-1	TRBJ2-5	12	NA	NA	TGTGCCAGCGGGGGGGCCTGGGAGACCCAGTACTTC	CASGGAWETQYF
TRBV27	TRBJ2-7	14	TRBD1	many	TGTGCCAGCAGTTTCGGGACAGTCTCCTACGAGCAGTACTTC	CASSFGTVSYEQYF
TRBV10-3	TRBJ1-2	14	NA	many	TGTGCCATCAGTGCGGCAGGAGAAAACTATGGCTACACCTTC	CAISAAGENYGYTF
TRBV5-1	TRBJ2-1	16	NA	few	TGCGCCAGCAGCTTGCCAGCGTCAGGGGGGTACAATGAGCAGTTCTTC	CASSLPASGGYNEQFF
TRBV20-1	TRBJ2-1	16	TRBD1	many	TGCAGTGCAAGGCCCGACTTTGGACAGGGCTGGAATGAGCAGTTCTTC	CSARPDFGQGWNEQFF
TRBV9	TRBJ2-1	12	NA	many	TGTGCCAGCAGCGTAGGGTTCGATGAGCAGTTCTTC	CASSVGFDEQFF
TRBV18	TRBJ2-1	16	TRBD2	NA	TGTGCCAGCTCACCACTCCCAGCGGGGGGGCTTGATGAGCAGTTCTTC	CASSPLPAGGLDEQFF
TRBV5-1	TRBJ2-3	16	NA	many	TGCGCCAGCAGCTTTGGTTCCGGAAGAAACACAGATACGCAGTATTTT	CASSFGSGRNTDTQYF
TRBV5-1	TRBJ1-6	14	NA	many	TGCGCCAGCAGCGGTGAACAGAATAATTCACCCCTCCACTTT	CASSGEQNNSPLHF
TRBV29-1	TRBJ2-2	14	TRBD1	many	TGCAGCGTAGGGACAGGAGGGAACACCGGGGAGCTGTTTTTT	CSVGTGGNTGELFF
TRBV7-2	TRBJ2-5	15	NA	many	TGTGCCAGCAGCCCCAGTATGACTAGAAGAGAGACCCAGTACTTC	CASSPSMTRRETQYF
TRBV5-1	TRBJ2-5	14	NA	many	TGCGCCAGCAGCCTTTGGAGCTACCAAGAGACCCAGTACTTC	CASSLWSYQETQYF
TRBV5-5	TRBJ2-1	11	NA	many	TGTGCCAGCTCAGAGTACAATGAGCAGTTCTTC	CASSEYNEQFF
TRBV5-1	TRBJ2-7	16	TRBD2	few	TGCGCCAGCAGCTTGGCCGCGGGACTAGCGGGTTACGAGCAGTACTTC	CASSLAAGLAGYEQYF
TRBV5-1	TRBJ1-2	14	TRBD1	many	TGCGCCAGCAGCAGTGAGGGACAGGGATATGGCTACACCTTC	CASSSEGQGYGYTF
TRBV6-1	TRBJ1-5	16	NA	many	TGTGCCAGCAGTGGACTTCAGGTCAGCTTCAATCAGCCCCAGCATTTT	CASSGLQVSFNQPQHF
TRBV7-8	TRBJ2-3	14	TRBD1	few	TGTGCCAGCAGCTCTTTACAGGGGATAGATACGCAGTATTTT	CASSSLQGIDTQYF